This T cell receptor beta chain was observed in a study of blood T cell repertoires in COVID-19. Looking at the study overall: The United States, Italy and Spain were the sources of the acute and convalescent COVID-19 samples. T cells, B-cell-depleted T cells, or PBMCs provided the cDNA or gDNA that served as material.

With V trimmed by 7 bases and J by 2 bases, 13 bases remained unmatched. Germline V CDR1 and CDR2: SEHNR, FQNEAQ (reference sequence). The length of the CDR3 is 17 residues. The repertoire was sequenced with immunoSEQ multiplex PCR; TCRdb's copy has only in-frame clones and lacks some. The table lists some 65,000 clones, around 88% of them singletons. The sample taken for sequencing was peripheral blood. This sequence joins TRBV7-9 and TRBJ2-7; 11 bases line up with TRBD2. The receptor comes from a woman aged 80 or over with active COVID-19. DNA of the CDR3: TGTGCCAGCACCCGAAGCCCAATAGCGGGGGGGCCCTACGAGCAGTACTTC. Its translation is CASTRSPIAGGPYEQYF.